The source of this T cell receptor beta chain is a study of blood T cell repertoires in COVID-19. Study summary: Collection of acute and convalescent COVID-19 samples took place in the United States, Italy and Spain. T cells, B-cell-depleted T cells, or PBMCs provided the cDNA or gDNA that served as material.

The authors' processing: Amplification with reference gene primers provided the estimates of nucleated cell counts. This table comes from immunoSEQ multiplex PCR, and its TCRdb copy is limited to in-frame clones, with some not included. V and J calls and clone size are copied from that table; D and trimming were computed from the DNA. The table lists more than 9,000 clones, 75% to 85% of them singletons. Trimming took off 0 bases at V and 3 bases at J, with 8 bases between the two ends. The germline V gene encodes CDR1 ENHRY and CDR2 SYGVKD. The CDR3 extends over 14 amino acids. The sequenced sample was peripheral blood. The V gene is TRBV10-3, the J gene TRBJ1-2; D is ambiguous. The sequence was collected from a woman aged 60 to 75 with acute or convalescent COVID-19. The CDR3 DNA follows: TGTGCCATCAGTGAGTCAACAGCTTACTATGGCTACACCTTC. This sequence encodes CAISESTAYYGYTF.